The 21 T cell receptor beta chains listed next were all sequenced from one sample in a study of human T cells and chemical hapten exposure. Time point indicated: patch test 1, 2 weeks after DPC sensitization. The treatment was: therapeutic diphenylcyclopropenone sensitization with weekly scalp DPC. TCRdb recomputed calls from the RACE reads with MiXCR, one row per CDR3 protein. Of roughly 380,000 distinct CDR3 sequences in the sample, roughly 4.8% are singletons; the top ten hold approximately 2.1%. Sequenced here: whole blood, sampled in connection with sensitization to the hapten diphenylcyclopropenone (DPC). The origin of the receptors is a woman aged 50 to 60 with alopecia areata. Some clones in this sample may be carry-over from other donors' samples.

This clonotype was seen at least ten times. Sequence at one end of the junction differs from germline and may be a read error. The chain carries TRBV7-9 and TRBJ1-6, with 10 nucleotides matching TRBD1. The germline V gene has CDR1 SEHNR and CDR2 FQNEAQ (reference sequence). This CDR3 has 11 amino acids. DNA for the CDR3: TGTGCCAGCAGCTTGGGACAGGGGATCTACTTT. Its protein product is CASSLGQGIYF. The full variable domain, rest sourced from reference TRBV7-9 and TRBJ1-6, is DTGVSQNPRHKITKRGQNVTFRCDPISEHNRLYWYRQTLGQGPEFLTYFQNEAQLEKSRLLSDRFSAERPKGSFSTLEIQRTEQGDSAMYLCASSLGQGIYFGNGTRLTVT.

The chain joins TRBV9 to TRBJ2-4; 8 bases match TRBD2. The CDR3 sequence is 14 residues long. The V and J ends lost 0 bases and 7 bases, in that order; junction bases with no gene match: 3. Germline CDR1 and CDR2: SGDLS and YYNGEE. The DNA of the CDR3 is TGTGCCAGCAGCGTAGAGGTAGCGGGGAACATTCAGTACTTC. Protein: CASSVEVAGNIQYF.

The chain carries TRBV15 and TRBJ1-2; D not resolved. This CDR3 contains 14 residues. V lost 0 bases, J lost 8 bases, and 13 bases lay in between. Germline values: CDR1 LNHNV, CDR2 YYDKDF (reference sequence). The chain's CDR3 is CATSRDRSEGGYTF. CDR3 sequence (DNA): TGTGCCACCAGCAGAGATCGGTCGGAGGGAGGCTACACCTTC.

This clonotype was seen repeatedly, ten times or more. The chain combines TRBV6-5 with TRBJ2-5; 7 positions match TRBD1. The V gene's germline CDR1 is MNHEY and CDR2 SVGAGI. This CDR3 is built from 14 residues. With V trimmed by 9 bases and J by 2 bases, 9 bases remained unmatched. The CDR3 protein is CASSTGTIQETQYF. The DNA of the CDR3 is TGTGCCAGTTCGACAGGGACGATTCAAGAGACCCAGTACTTC.

This clonotype has at least ten counts. The rearrangement links TRBV7-2 to TRBJ2-1; 8 bases are shared with TRBD2. V was pared by 2 bases and J by 3 bases, with 3 bases of the junction left unmatched. The CDR3 loop spans 15 amino acids. The V gene's germline CDR1 is SGHTA and CDR2 FQGNSA. The CDR3 nucleotides read TGTGCCAGCAGCTTACGGGAGGGCCTCTACAATGAGCAGTTCTTC. Its protein product is CASSLREGLYNEQFF.

Note on this clonotype: With a much larger clone just one base away, this may be a read error. The chain employs TRBV27 and TRBJ1-6, with D unresolved. The CDR3 is 15 residues long. The V gene's germline CDR1 is MNHEY and CDR2 SMNVEV (reference sequence). CDR3 sequence (DNA): TGTGCCAGCAGCTCCACGGAGACCTATAATTCACACCTCCACTTT. Its protein is CASSSTETYNSHLHF.

The J gene is TRBJ2-1, the V gene TRBV28; D unresolved. Germline CDR1 is MDHEN and CDR2 is SYDVKM. CDR3 length: 14 amino acids. V was clipped by 1 base and J by 7 bases, with 11 bases between them. DNA of the CDR3: TGTGCCAGCAGTTTATCGGGTAGAATGAATGAGCAGTTCTTC. It translates to CASSLSGRMNEQFF.

The genes are TRBV9 and TRBJ2-3, with D perhaps given as TRBD1 or TRBD2 (5 bases each). This CDR3 is built from 23 residues. Trimming took 1 base from V and 2 from J, leaving 35 bases between them. Germline-derived CDR1 and CDR2 are SGDLS and YYNGEE. The CDR3 bases are TGTGCCAGCAGCGTATCAAGTCCAGCACCCGGGACGAGAGGTACTGTCCTCACAGATACGCAGTATTTT. It encodes CASSVSSPAPGTRGTVLTDTQYF.

V gene TRBV7-9 combines with J gene TRBJ1-6; D unclear. The length of the CDR3 is 16 residues. Trimming removed 3 bases at V and 1 base at J, with 10 bases between. Germline V gene lookup returns CDR1 SEHNR and CDR2 FQNEAQ (reference sequence). The CDR3 region has the DNA TGTGCCAGCAGCTTCTTACTCGGGTCCTATAATTCACCCCTCCACTTT. It is translated as CASSFLLGSYNSPLHF.

This clonotype has a count of ten or more. This chain connects TRBV3-1 to TRBJ1-2, with D possibly TRBD1 on 5 matching bases. CDR3 length: 11 residues. Trimming removed 6 bases from V and 4 bases from J, with 6 bases in between. Germline CDR1 and CDR2: LGHDT and YNNKEL (reference sequence). CDR3 DNA: TGTGCCAGCAGAGGGACCTATGGCTACACCTTC. Protein: CASRGTYGYTF.

The table lists this clonotype with a few counts. The chain is built from TRBV7-8 and TRBJ2-7; D is possibly TRBD2 (6 bases). The CDR3 has 13 amino acids. V lost 4 bases, J lost 7 bases, and 14 bases lay in between. Looked up from germline, CDR1 is SGHVS and CDR2 is FQNEAQ. The CDR3 DNA follows: TGTGCCAGCAGCTCCAGGACGGGGAGGGAGCAGTACTTC. The encoded protein is CASSSRTGREQYF.

The chain links TRBV6-5 to TRBJ1-2; tentatively, D is TRBD1 (5 bases). Between the trimmed V and J ends, which lost 1 base and 6 bases, there was a span of 12 bases. CDR1 and CDR2 from the germline V gene are MNHEY and SVGAGI. The CDR3 totals 14 residues. CDR3 in DNA: TGTGCCAGCAGTTACTGGGGGGGAAGAGATGGCTACACCTTC. It translates to CASSYWGGRDGYTF.

In this sample, this clonotype turned up a few times. The chain combines TRBV9 with TRBJ1-2; weak D call: TRBD1 (5 bases). The germline V gene has CDR1 SGDLS and CDR2 YYNGEE. CDR3 length: 15 amino acids. The ends were cut back, 0 bases at V and 0 bases at J, with 9 bases in the middle. CDR3 coding DNA: TGTGCCAGCAGCGTAGTGGGGCAGGCTAACTATGGCTACACCTTC. Translation gives CASSVVGQANYGYTF.

As for this clonotype: One base away lies a much larger clone, so this may be a sequencing read error. It is likely a read error, because the conserved phenylalanine at the end of the CDR3 is missing. This sequence joins TRBV6-2 or TRBV6-3 and TRBJ2-1, with 10 bases fitting TRBD2. After removal of 7 bases from V and 6 bases from J, the junction contained 9 bases not matched to a gene. Germline V gene data show CDR1 as MNHEY and CDR2 as SVGEGT. The CDR3 has 15 residues. Written as DNA, the CDR3 is TGTGCCAGCAAGACAGCGGGAGGGCCGTCCAATGAGCAGTTCTTG. Protein sequence: CASKTAGGPSNEQFL.

This clonotype was found many times. The chain employs TRBV5-1 and TRBJ1-4, with 7 bases matching TRBD1. The CDR3 loop spans 15 amino acids. V gave up 0 bases and J gave up 8 bases; unmatched junction bases: 7. Germline CDR1 and CDR2: SGHRS and YFSETQ. The CDR3 protein is CASSLEQGDGEKLFF. CDR3 nucleotides: TGCGCCAGCAGCTTGGAGCAGGGGGACGGAGAAAAACTGTTTTTT.

This clonotype has a count of ten or more. This chain uses TRBV20-1 with TRBJ1-1; the D is unclear. This CDR3 comprises 13 residues. CDR1 is DFQATT and CDR2 is SNEGSKA in the germline V gene (reference sequence). The V gene lost 0 bases and the J gene lost 6 bases, with 11 bases spanning the gap. For the CDR3, the DNA is TGCAGTGCTAGAGAGCCCGTTAACGCTGAAGCTTTCTTT. Translated: CSAREPVNAEAFF.

For the CDR3, the DNA is TGCAGTCTTTCCGTGGGGGATACGCAGTATTTT. Encoded protein: CSLSVGDTQYF. The chain links TRBV20-1 to TRBJ2-3; no firm D call. The CDR3 consists of 11 residues. The V end lost 8 bases, the J end lost 6 bases, and 12 bases lay between the germline ends. In germline, CDR1 is DFQATT, CDR2 SNEGSKA (reference sequence).

This clonotype was seen a few times. The chain couples TRBV5-1 to TRBJ2-1; D is uncertain. The CDR3 length is 14 residues. The germline V gene has CDR1 SGHRS and CDR2 YFSETQ. Deletions cut 1 base from V and 2 bases from J, with 7 bases between. The CDR3 region is CASSLTVAYNEQFF. DNA for the CDR3: TGCGCCAGCAGCTTGACCGTAGCCTACAATGAGCAGTTCTTC. Supplemented by reference TRBV5-1 and TRBJ2-1, the full variable domain reads KAGVTQTPRYLIKTRGQQVTLSCSPISGHRSVSWYQQTPGQGLQFLFEYFSETQRNKGNFPGRFSGRQFSNSRSEMNVSTLELGDSALYLCASSLTVAYNEQFFGPGTRLTVL.

This clonotype was seen many times. This chain connects TRBV5-4 to TRBJ2-6; maybe TRBD2 (6 bases). This CDR3 has 17 residues. V was pared by 3 bases and J by 1 base, with 14 bases between. Germline CDR1 and CDR2: SGHNT and YYREEE (reference sequence). The DNA for the CDR3 is TGTGCCAGCAGCTCCGGGGGAGTGTTATCTGGGGCCAACGTCCTGACTTTC. Translated, it gives CASSSGGVLSGANVLTF.

The sample holds many counts of this clonotype. J is TRBJ1-5 and V is TRBV20-1; D unclear. The germline V gene has CDR1 DFQATT and CDR2 SNEGSKA (reference sequence). V was pared by 1 base and J by 3 bases, with 10 bases between. The CDR3 loop spans 14 amino acids. CDR3 in DNA: TGCAGTGCTAGAGGACCAGGCCACAATCAGCCCCAGCATTTT. Protein product: CSARGPGHNQPQHF.

This clonotype occurred a few times. The J gene is TRBJ2-1, the V gene TRBV3-1; D possibly corresponds to TRBD2 (6 bases). The CDR3 runs 15 residues. Trimming pared 4 bases from V and 0 bases from J, leaving 10 bases between. Per the germline V gene, CDR1 is LGHDT and CDR2 is YNNKEL (reference sequence). The CDR3 protein is CASSPLAFSYNEQFF. For the CDR3, the DNA is TGTGCCAGCAGCCCCCTAGCGTTCTCCTACAATGAGCAGTTCTTC.